The 19 T cell receptor beta chains given below trace back to one sample, sequenced in a study of patients and donors after allogeneic stem cell transplantation. TCRdb independently ran MiXCR on the RT-PCR reads; one entry per CDR3 protein. The data hold more than 7,500 distinct CDR3 sequences, with about 9.9% observed a single time. The sample comprised blood, either unsorted or a sorted T cell fraction (not recorded which). The source of these receptors is a human donor who was either an allogeneic HSCT recipient or a stem cell or donor lymphocyte infusion donor (not recorded which). It is not recorded whose cells these are; they may come from a transplant donor.

The chain carries TRBV3-1 and TRBJ1-6; D unclear. Germline V gene lookup returns CDR1 LGHDT and CDR2 YNNKEL (reference sequence). The V end was cut by 4 bases, the J end by 0 bases, with 4 bases between. This CDR3 has 14 residues. The CDR3 DNA reads TGTGCCAGCAGCCGAAGCTCCTATAATTCACCCCTCCACTTT. It specifies CASSRSSYNSPLHF.

This clonotype was recorded at least ten times. The chain combines TRBV5-4 with TRBJ2-3; TRBD2 might be the D (7 bases). The CDR3 covers 17 residues. Per germline, CDR1 SGHNT and CDR2 YYREEE (reference sequence). V lost 4 bases and J lost 2, with 20 bases in between. The CDR3 is CASSGGGPSASTDTQYF. CDR3 nucleotides: TGTGCCAGCAGCGGGGGGGGGCCTAGCGCCTCCACAGATACGCAGTATTTT.

This clonotype was seen ten or more times. The chain carries TRBV6-5 and TRBJ1-1; possible D gene TRBD1, 6 bases. The CDR3 is 17 amino acids. V lost 0 bases to trimming and J lost 3 bases, with 17 bases between them. The germline V gene encodes CDR1 MNHEY and CDR2 SVGAGI. The CDR3 DNA reads TGTGCCAGCAGTTACTCTGGGGGGCGCTTTAAGGACACTGAAGCTTTCTTT. Protein: CASSYSGGRFKDTEAFF.

There are a few counts of this clonotype. This sequence joins TRBV19 and TRBJ2-1; D perhaps matches TRBD2 (6 bases). Germline CDR1 is LNHDA and CDR2 is SQIVND (reference sequence). This CDR3 is 13 amino acids long. Trimming shortened V by 6 bases and J by 3 bases, and 9 bases separated the two germline ends. The CDR3 DNA follows: TGTGCCAGTAGATGGGGGGTCTACAATGAGCAGTTCTTC. Its protein product is CASRWGVYNEQFF.

This clonotype has just a few counts. The chain recombines TRBV2 with TRBJ2-5; a possible D gene is TRBD2 (5 bases). The CDR3 is 15 residues long. Looked up from germline, CDR1 is SNHLY and CDR2 is FYNNEI. Trimming pared 6 bases from V and 5 bases from J, leaving 19 bases between. The CDR3 is CASSFNRESSETQYF. The CDR3 DNA follows: TGTGCCAGCAGCTTCAACCGGGAATCATCGGAGACCCAGTACTTC.

This clonotype was detected ten times or more. The V gene is TRBV7-2, the J gene TRBJ2-3; D may correspond to TRBD1 or TRBD2 (5 bases each). Trimming cost V 2 bases and J 3 bases, with 12 bases left between them. Germline V gene data show CDR1 as SGHTA and CDR2 as FQGNSA. The CDR3 consists of 15 residues. The CDR3 coding sequence is TGTGCCAGCAGCTTACTAGCTCAGGGTACAGATACGCAGTATTTT. This codes for CASSLLAQGTDTQYF.

Ten or more counts support this clonotype. The chain combines TRBV11-2 with TRBJ2-3; possible D gene TRBD2, 5 bases. Trimming cost V 3 bases and J 6 bases, with 13 bases left between them. Germline CDR1 and CDR2: SGHAT and FQNNGV. The CDR3 runs 14 residues. Here the CDR3 DNA reads TGTGCCAGCAGCTTCGGGAACCCACAGGATACGCAGTATTTT. Translating gives CASSFGNPQDTQYF.

The chain is built from TRBV7-2 and TRBJ2-1, with TRBD1 matching over 8 bases. The CDR3 is made up of 15 amino acids. Germline V gene data show CDR1 as SGHTA and CDR2 as FQGNSA. V was pared by 5 bases and J by 7 bases, with 10 bases of the junction left unmatched. For the CDR3, the DNA is TGTGCCAGCAGCACACAGGGGGAGTCACTGAATGAGCAGTTCTTC. This translates into CASSTQGESLNEQFF.

V and J are TRBV1 and TRBJ2-3; the table's D call, TRBD1, has no DNA check behind it. TRBV1 is a documented pseudogene. The CDR3 extends over 18 amino acids. The DNA of the CDR3 is TGCACCAGCAGCCAACCCCGCCGGGGGGAGCTTAGCACAGATACGCAGTATTTT. Protein sequence: CTSSQPRRGELSTDTQYF.

This clonotype appeared many times. The CDR3 is CSARAPGRVGTEAFF. In DNA, the CDR3 is TGCAGTGCTAGAGCCCCGGGACGGGTGGGCACTGAAGCTTTCTTT. The chain carries TRBV20-1 and TRBJ1-1; D is perhaps TRBD1 (5 bases). The CDR3 sequence is 15 residues long. Germline loops: CDR1 DFQATT, CDR2 SNEGSKA (reference sequence). V was clipped by 1 base and J by 4 bases, with 16 bases between them.

The chain has TRBV12-3 or TRBV12-4 and TRBJ1-5; tentative D call: TRBD1 (5 bases). V dropped 6 bases and J dropped 7 bases, with 13 bases sitting between them. The CDR3 spans 13 residues. The CDR3 loop is CASRLQDKQPQHF. As DNA, the CDR3 is TGTGCCAGCAGACTACAGGATAAACAGCCCCAGCATTTT.

By sample share, this clonotype is medium-sized. In DNA, the CDR3 is TGTGCCAGCAGCTTGGTATTAGCGGGGGGGCCTATAGAGCAGTTCTTC. This encodes CASSLVLAGGPIEQFF. The gene calls are TRBV5-5 and TRBJ2-1, with 11 positions matching TRBD2. The CDR3 covers 16 residues. Germline V gives CDR1 SGHKS, CDR2 YYEKEE (reference sequence). V lost 0 bases to trimming and J lost 10 bases; unmatched junction nucleotides: 9.

The J gene is TRBJ2-7, the V gene TRBV5-1; D is unresolved. Trimming took off 0 bases at V and 2 bases at J, with 24 bases between the two ends. Germline V gene data show CDR1 as SGHRS and CDR2 as YFSETQ. This CDR3 has 19 residues. CDR3 amino acids: CASSLASTISSVRAYEQYF. DNA of the CDR3: TGCGCCAGCAGCTTGGCCTCCACCATATCCTCAGTACGGGCCTACGAGCAGTACTTC.

There are many counts of this clonotype. This chain connects TRBV11-3 to TRBJ1-3; D gene uncertain. The V gene lost 0 bases and the J gene lost 0 bases, with 3 bases spanning the gap. The germline gives CDR1 SGHNT, CDR2 YENEEA. The CDR3 covers 14 residues. The CDR3 bases are TGTGCCAGCAGCTTAGAGTCCTCTGGAAACACCATATATTTT. Its translation is CASSLESSGNTIYF.

This clonotype was detected only a few times. For the CDR3, the DNA is TGCAGTGCTAGATCGGAGAGCTTGGGCTACACCTTC. Translated, it gives CSARSESLGYTF. The rearrangement joins TRBV20-1 to TRBJ1-2; D gene ambiguous. V lost 2 bases and J 8 bases, leaving 12 bases between the germline ends. The germline V gene encodes CDR1 DFQATT and CDR2 SNEGSKA (reference sequence). This CDR3 spans 12 amino acids.

The CDR3 DNA sequence: TGTGCCAGCACCTTGACTAGATATGACACCGGGGAGCTGTTTTTT. It encodes CASTLTRYDTGELFF. This chain joins TRBV3-1 and TRBJ2-2; the D gene is possibly TRBD2 (6 bases). V gave up 7 bases and J gave up 3 bases, with 15 bases separating them. The CDR3 sequence is 15 residues long. Germline V gives CDR1 LGHDT, CDR2 YNNKEL (reference sequence).

This clonotype was picked up a small number of times. Written as DNA, the CDR3 is TGTGCCAGCAGCCCCCGAGGGACAAGCTCCTACGAGCAGTACTTC. Its translation: CASSPRGTSSYEQYF. The rearrangement links TRBV9 to TRBJ2-7; the D gene is possibly TRBD1 (6 bases). The V gene lost 4 bases and the J gene lost 0 bases, with 14 bases spanning the gap. Germline CDR1 reads SGDLS; CDR2 reads YYNGEE. This CDR3 contains 15 residues.

This clonotype was detected many times. The rearrangement uses TRBV5-8 and TRBJ1-2, with a possible D match to TRBD1 (5 bases). Trimming left V 6 bases short and J 4 bases short, with 19 bases between. Germline V gene data show CDR1 as SGHTS and CDR2 as YDEGEE. CDR3 size: 15 residues. The CDR3 loop is CASTIRGEDLYGYTF. The CDR3 bases are TGTGCCAGCACTATCCGGGGGGAGGATCTCTATGGCTACACCTTC.

This clonotype was detected ten times or more. The rearrangement links TRBV12-3 or TRBV12-4 to TRBJ1-2; possibly TRBD1 for D (5 bases). CDR3 size: 12 residues. Trimming stripped 6 bases from V and 8 bases from J, with 13 bases between. Written as DNA, the CDR3 is TGTGCCAGCAGCCTCTCCAGACAGGGCTACACCTTC. Its translation: CASSLSRQGYTF.